This record covers a single T cell receptor beta chain. Its antigen is unidentified. TCRdb's table, derived via immunoSEQ multiplex PCR, lists solely in-frame clones and lacks some. The table includes around 130,000 clones, roughly 90% detected once. The sample comes from a study of T cells in localized non-small cell lung cancer. Study observations and caveats: Longer overall survival was seen with higher T cell density measured in blood. Uninvolved adjacent lung, not tumor, had the highest T cell clonality.

Germline lookup yields CDR1 KGHSH and CDR2 LQKENI. CDR3 length equals 19 residues. Losses at the gene ends were 0 bases for V and 2 bases for J; bases not matched to a gene: 11. The sequence was collected from an older female donor with stage I lung adenocarcinoma. The V gene is TRBV18, the J gene TRBJ2-1, with 9 bases fitting TRBD1. The source material was peripheral blood, sampled before any cancer treatment. Here the CDR3 reads CASSPPVGRTGDAYNEQFF. CDR3 sequence (DNA): TGTGCCAGCTCACCACCGGTAGGAAGGACAGGGGACGCCTACAATGAGCAGTTCTTC.